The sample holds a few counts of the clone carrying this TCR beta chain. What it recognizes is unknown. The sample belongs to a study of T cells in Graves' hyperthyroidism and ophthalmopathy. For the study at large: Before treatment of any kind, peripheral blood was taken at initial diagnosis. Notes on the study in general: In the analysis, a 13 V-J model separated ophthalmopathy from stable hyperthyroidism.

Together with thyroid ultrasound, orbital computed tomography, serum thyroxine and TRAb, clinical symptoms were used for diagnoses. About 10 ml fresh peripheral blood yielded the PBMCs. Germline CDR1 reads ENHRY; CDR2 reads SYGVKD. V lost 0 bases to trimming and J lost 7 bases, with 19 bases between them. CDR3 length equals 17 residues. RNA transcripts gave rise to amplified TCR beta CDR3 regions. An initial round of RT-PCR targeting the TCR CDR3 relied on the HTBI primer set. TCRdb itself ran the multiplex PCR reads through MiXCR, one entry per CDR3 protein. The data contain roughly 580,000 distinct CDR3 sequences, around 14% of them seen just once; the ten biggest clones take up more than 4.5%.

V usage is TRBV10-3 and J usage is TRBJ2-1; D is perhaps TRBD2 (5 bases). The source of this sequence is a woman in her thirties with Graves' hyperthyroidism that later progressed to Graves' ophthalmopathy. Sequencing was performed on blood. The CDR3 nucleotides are TGTGCCATCAGTGAGTCGCCCAGCGGACCCCCTCAGAATGAGCAGTTCTTC. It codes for CAISESPSGPPQNEQFF.